This entry concerns a single TCR beta chain. The antigen remains undetermined. The record originates from a study of T cell responses to AZD1222 COVID-19 vaccine. The study's findings and limits: After two AZD1222 doses, spike-specific TCR breadth and depth rose versus day 0.

Produced via immunoSEQ multiplex PCR; TCRdb's table is partial and in-frame only. The sample has 100,000 to 150,000 clones, approximately 92% seen once. CDR1 is MNHEY, CDR2 SVGAGI, per germline. The CDR3 has 13 amino acids. V was pared by 6 bases and J by 5 bases, with 5 bases of the junction left unmatched. The origin of this receptor is an adult in good health. The specimen comprised peripheral blood, sampled on day 0 of AZD1222 vaccination. This chain connects TRBV6-5 to TRBJ2-7, with TRBD2 identical over 9 bases. The CDR3 reads CASRSGRKDEQYF. The CDR3, as DNA: TGTGCCAGCAGGAGCGGGAGGAAGGACGAGCAGTACTTC.